The 27 T cell receptor beta chains listed next were all sequenced from one sample in a study of yellow fever vaccine responses in identical twins. TCRdb called the RT-PCR reads again in MiXCR, with one record for every CDR3 protein. The sample gives about 23,000 distinct CDR3 sequences, about three quarters of which show up once; under 5.5% is in the top ten. The sample here was T cells from blood (PBMCs), unsorted or a sorted subset (not recorded which), taken before or after yellow fever vaccination (not recorded which). These receptor sequences come from a woman aged 18 to 35 who received the yellow fever vaccine.

As to this clonotype: At one of its ends the junction is not consistent with the germline gene, which may arise from a read error. This chain joins TRBV7-6 and TRBJ2-7; 9 bases are shared with TRBD1. The CDR3 loop spans 12 amino acids. Germline CDR1 and CDR2: SGHVS and FNYEAQ. The CDR3 bases are TGTGCCAGCAGCAACCCGGGACAGGGTCTTAACTTC. Translation: CASSNPGQGLNF.

The chain is built from TRBV5-1 and TRBJ2-1; TRBD2 agrees at 10 bases. The CDR3 spans 19 residues. Germline CDR1 is SGHRS and CDR2 is YFSETQ. Trimming cost V 0 bases and J 6 bases; bases outside gene matches: 15. CDR3 loop: CASSLVWASGSIVGNEQFF. In DNA, the CDR3 is TGCGCCAGCAGCTTGGTGTGGGCTAGCGGGAGTATCGTGGGCAATGAGCAGTTCTTC.

The V and J genes are TRBV2 and TRBJ2-5, with no clear D. The V gene's germline CDR1 is SNHLY and CDR2 FYNNEI. The CDR3 is 10 amino acids. V lost 7 bases and J lost 5, with 5 bases in between. In DNA form, the CDR3 reads TGTGCCAGCATGGGGGAGACCCAGTACTTC. It encodes CASMGETQYF.

V and J are TRBV7-6 and TRBJ2-3; 9 bases are a match to TRBD1. V trimming: 5 bases; J trimming: 4 bases; junction bases outside the gene matches: 7. The CDR3 has 15 residues. CDR1 SGHVS and CDR2 FNYEAQ come from the germline V gene. CDR3 bases: TGTGCCAGCAGCCAGGGACAGGGAGTTGCAGATACGCAGTATTTT. This encodes CASSQGQGVADTQYF.

There are a few counts of this clonotype. One end of the junction is discordant with germline, which a read error may explain. The V call is TRBV18, the J call TRBJ2-1; a weak D match, TRBD2 (5 bases). The CDR3 runs 12 residues. The V gene's germline CDR1 is KGHSH and CDR2 LQKENI. DNA for the CDR3: TGTGCCAGCTCTCCACGGGGAGATGAGCAGTTCTTC. Translation: CASSPRGDEQFF.

The chain employs TRBV29-1 and TRBJ2-3, with D possibly matching TRBD2 (5 bases). The V gene lost 7 bases and the J gene lost 4 bases, with 12 bases spanning the gap. This CDR3 is 12 amino acids long. Per germline, CDR1 SQVTM and CDR2 ANQGSEA. The CDR3, as DNA: TGCAGCGCCGAGAAGGAGGCAGATACGCAGTATTTT. It encodes CSAEKEADTQYF.

CDR3 sequence: CSARMVLRGTEAFF. CDR3 DNA: TGCAGTGCTAGGATGGTCCTACGGGGCACTGAAGCTTTCTTT. The chain recombines TRBV20-1 with TRBJ1-1; D is unclear. V was pared by 3 bases and J by 4 bases, with 15 bases between. CDR1 and CDR2 (germline): DFQATT, SNEGSKA (reference sequence). This CDR3 has 14 residues.

This clonotype was found once. V usage is TRBV7-6 and J usage is TRBJ2-5; maybe TRBD2 (6 bases). V was clipped by 2 bases and J by 0 bases, with 10 bases between them. There are 15 residues in the CDR3. Germline loops: CDR1 SGHVS, CDR2 FNYEAQ. CDR3 bases: TGTGCCAGCAGCTTATATAGGGACTACCAAGAGACCCAGTACTTC. The encoded protein is CASSLYRDYQETQYF.

This chain joins TRBV12-3 or TRBV12-4 and TRBJ2-7; TRBD1 matches 8 bases. Trimming at V came to 5 bases and at J to 3 bases, leaving 6 bases not matched to a gene. This CDR3 has 14 amino acids. The CDR3 DNA sequence: TGTGCCAGCAGTACAGGGACAGGCCTCTACGAGCAGTACTTC. Protein sequence: CASSTGTGLYEQYF.

The J gene is TRBJ2-5, the V gene TRBV29-1; no definite D call. V was clipped by 6 bases and J by 1 base, with 9 bases between them. Germline-derived CDR1 and CDR2 are SQVTM and ANQGSEA. The CDR3 is 12 amino acids. The CDR3: CSVVKTQETQYF. For the CDR3, the DNA is TGCAGCGTGGTAAAGACCCAAGAGACCCAGTACTTC. Filled out from reference TRBV29-1 and TRBJ2-5, the complete variable domain reads SAVISQKPSRDICQRGTSLTIQCQVDSQVTMMFWYRQQPGQSLTLIATANQGSEATYESGFVIDKFPISRPNLTFSTLTVSNMSPEDSSIYLCSVVKTQETQYFGPGTRLLVL.

This sequence joins TRBV10-3 and TRBJ1-2; no firm D call. V lost 4 bases, J lost 8 bases, and 20 bases lay in between. Germline CDR1 is ENHRY and CDR2 is SYGVKD. CDR3 length equals 15 residues. CDR3 coding DNA: TGTGCCATCAGTGGCTCCGGCCGGGTACTATGGGGCTACACCTTC. It yields the protein CAISGSGRVLWGYTF.

This clonotype was observed a handful of times. The J gene is TRBJ1-4, the V gene TRBV29-1, with D uncertain. Trimming took 5 bases from V and 8 from J, leaving 9 bases between them. The V gene's germline CDR1 is SQVTM and CDR2 ANQGSEA. The CDR3 runs 11 residues. The CDR3, as DNA: TGCAGCGTTAGGGTAAACGAAAAACTGTTTTTT. Amino acid sequence: CSVRVNEKLFF.

The rearrangement joins TRBV11-3 to TRBJ2-1, with unresolved D. Per the germline V gene, CDR1 is SGHNT and CDR2 is YENEEA. Trimming cost V 2 bases and J 6 bases, with 11 bases left between them. The CDR3 runs 14 residues. The CDR3 loop is CASSLSRVFNEQFF. The CDR3 DNA reads as TGTGCCAGCAGCTTATCCCGGGTTTTCAATGAGCAGTTCTTC.

The chain couples TRBV10-3 to TRBJ2-7, with D possibly TRBD1 on 5 matching bases. With 0 bases removed from V and 3 bases from J, the gap between germline ends came to 9 bases. This CDR3 spans 14 amino acids. Per the germline V gene, CDR1 is ENHRY and CDR2 is SYGVKD. The CDR3 region is CAISESTGVYEQYF. The DNA for the CDR3 is TGTGCCATCAGTGAGTCAACAGGAGTCTACGAGCAGTACTTC.

The chain links TRBV6-1 to TRBJ1-1; TRBD1 might be the D (5 bases). The germline V gene encodes CDR1 MNHNS and CDR2 SASEGT. Trimming removed 6 bases at V and 1 base at J, with 9 bases between. This CDR3 has 13 residues. The CDR3 coding sequence is TGTGCCAGCAGATCACAGGAGAACACTGAAGCTTTCTTT. Protein sequence: CASRSQENTEAFF.

The chain links TRBV6-1 to TRBJ2-4; 11 bases are shared with TRBD1. This CDR3 contains 14 residues. Germline V gene lookup returns CDR1 MNHNS and CDR2 SASEGT. V shed 6 bases and J 9 bases; nucleotides not matched to a gene: 7. The CDR3 bases are TGTGCCAGCAGCCCCGGGACAGGGGGGGTCATTCAGTACTTC. Protein sequence: CASSPGTGGVIQYF.

This clonotype was counted only a few times. The chain is built from TRBV11-1 and TRBJ2-1; the match to TRBD2 covers 10 bases. The CDR3 consists of 15 residues. Germline CDR1 is SGHAT and CDR2 is FQDESV (reference sequence). V was pared by 4 bases and J by 6 bases, with 6 bases of the junction left unmatched. In DNA form, the CDR3 reads TGTGCCAGCAGCTACACTAGCGGGACCGTCAATGAGCAGTTCTTC. Translating it yields CASSYTSGTVNEQFF.

The chain joins TRBV6-5 to TRBJ2-1, with 10 bases that match TRBD2. The V segment lost 0 bases and the J segment 1 base; nucleotides outside the gene matches: 9. Germline assignment: CDR1 MNHEY and CDR2 SVGAGI. The length of the CDR3 is 19 residues. The CDR3 reads CASSYSDLSGRWSYNEQFF. The CDR3 DNA is TGTGCCAGCAGTTACTCGGACCTTAGCGGGAGGTGGTCCTACAATGAGCAGTTCTTC.

This clonotype appeared a single time. CDR3 sequence reads: CASSPRGLAGTTDTQYF. The CDR3, as DNA: TGTGCCAGCTCACCACGGGGACTAGCGGGCACCACAGATACGCAGTATTTT. J is TRBJ2-3 and V is TRBV18, with 12 bases lining up with TRBD2. This CDR3 has 17 residues. V dropped 1 base and J dropped 2; count of bases not matched to a gene: 4. Germline CDR1 reads KGHSH; CDR2 reads LQKENI.

The gene calls are TRBV28 and TRBJ1-2; 8 bases align to TRBD1. The CDR3 has 15 amino acids. Trimming removed 6 bases from V and 5 bases from J; junction bases left unmatched: 11. CDR1 and CDR2 (germline): MDHEN, SYDVKM. The chain's CDR3 is CASSPDRGPWYGYTF. The CDR3 nucleotides read TGTGCCAGCAGCCCCGACAGGGGCCCCTGGTATGGCTACACCTTC.

CDR3 coding DNA: TGTGCCAGCAGCCAAGATTCGGCTAGCGGGAGCTACGAGCAGTACTTC. It translates to CASSQDSASGSYEQYF. The chain combines TRBV4-2 with TRBJ2-7, with 10 bases matching TRBD2. CDR1 and CDR2 from the germline V gene are LGHNA and YNFKEQ. There are 16 residues in the CDR3. V shed 0 bases and J 3 bases; nucleotides not matched to a gene: 5.

J is TRBJ2-1 and V is TRBV4-1, with D possibly being TRBD1 (6 bases). Germline values: CDR1 MGHRA, CDR2 YSYEKL. V was pared by 1 base and J by 7 bases, with 17 bases between. CDR3 length: 16 residues. The CDR3 nucleotides are TGCGCCAGCAGCCAAGTTTTACAGGGACGACCAAATGAGCAGTTCTTC. This codes for CASSQVLQGRPNEQFF.

This chain links TRBV5-1 with TRBJ2-7, with D perhaps TRBD1 (7 bases). From germline, CDR1 is SGHRS and CDR2 YFSETQ. V was cut by 4 bases and J by 7 bases, with 21 bases left in between. The CDR3 length is 15 residues. CDR3 amino acids: CASSLRTGPEGEQYF. Here the CDR3 DNA reads TGCGCCAGCAGCCTACGGACAGGTCCGGAGGGAGAGCAGTACTTC.

This clonotype was seen just once. J is TRBJ2-1 and V is TRBV18; D is unresolved. This CDR3 has 14 residues. Trimming stripped 2 bases from V and 10 bases from J, with 15 bases between. From germline, CDR1 is KGHSH and CDR2 LQKENI. CDR3 in amino acids: CASSPEFARREQFF. The CDR3 nucleotides are TGTGCCAGCTCACCAGAGTTTGCCAGGCGGGAGCAGTTCTTC.

V is TRBV10-1 and J is TRBJ2-1; 13 bases line up with TRBD2. CDR1 WNHNN and CDR2 SYGVQD come from the germline V gene (reference sequence). Unmatched junction bases numbered 7, after V lost 7 bases and J lost 4 bases. The CDR3 loop spans 16 amino acids. The CDR3 DNA reads TGCGCCAGCATGGGGACTAGCGGGGCGGGATACAATGAGCAGTTCTTC. This codes for CASMGTSGAGYNEQFF.

The rearrangement links TRBV18 to TRBJ1-1; tentatively, D is TRBD1 (5 bases). The CDR3 contains 13 residues. The germline V gene encodes CDR1 KGHSH and CDR2 LQKENI. V lost 3 bases, J lost 10 bases, and 15 bases lay in between. For the CDR3, the DNA is TGTGCCAGCTCACCCGGACAACTTTTGGGAGCTTTCTTT. Amino acids: CASSPGQLLGAFF.

This clonotype has only a few counts. V and J are TRBV9 and TRBJ1-1; no reliable D call. In germline, CDR1 is SGDLS, CDR2 YYNGEE. CDR3 length: 12 amino acids. Trimming cost V 2 bases and J 4 bases, with 6 bases left between them. The CDR3 DNA reads as TGTGCCAGCAGCGTTGGTGGCACTGAAGCTTTCTTT. Residues: CASSVGGTEAFF.